The rows below give T cell receptor beta chains drawn from one sample of a study of blood T cell repertoires in COVID-19. Only in-frame clones appear in the TCRdb table, and some are missing; sequencing was by immunoSEQ multiplex PCR. The sample shows 300,000 or so clones, around 87% of them seen only once. Material: peripheral blood. These receptor sequences come from a woman aged 40 to 49 who had recovered from COVID-19. Both conserved end residues are part of each CDR3. A D gene is named only where the DNA matches it firmly. Expanded clones are given a class, and other clones once, few, many or no size at all.

j_call,clone_size,d_call,v_call,cdr3_aa,cdr3_nt
TRBJ1-1,.,.,TRBV3-1/TRBV3-2,CASSQDPSREGAFF,TGTGCCAGCAGCCAAGATCCAAGCAGGGAAGGGGCTTTCTTT
TRBJ2-5,.,TRBD2,TRBV6-2/TRBV6-3,CASSYGLAKETQYF,TGTGCCAGCAGTTACGGACTAGCGAAAGAGACCCAGTACTTC
TRBJ2-7,.,TRBD1,TRBV5-5,CASSPRVGTAYEQYF,TGTGCCAGCAGCCCCAGGGTTGGGACAGCCTACGAGCAGTACTTC
TRBJ1-2,.,.,TRBV2,CASSTAYGYTF,TGTGCCAGCTCGACTGCCTATGGCTACACCTTC
TRBJ2-5,.,TRBD2,TRBV9,CASSGRGARGGKQETQYF,TGTGCCAGCAGCGGCCGGGGGGCGCGGGGGGGAAAACAAGAGACCCAGTACTTC
TRBJ1-1,.,TRBD1,TRBV2,CASSPGDRGSDTEAFF,TGTGCCAGCAGTCCCGGGGACAGGGGGTCGGACACTGAAGCTTTCTTT
TRBJ2-6,.,.,TRBV5-1,CASSPGDSGANVLTF,TGCGCCAGCAGCCCTGGAGACTCTGGGGCCAACGTCCTGACTTTC
TRBJ2-7,.,TRBD1,TRBV12-3/TRBV12-4,CASSRDSLYEQYF,TGTGCCAGCAGCCGGGACAGCCTCTACGAGCAGTACTTC
TRBJ1-6,.,.,TRBV2,CASSEFLSGNSPLHF,TGTGCCAGCAGTGAATTCCTCTCGGGGAATTCACCCCTCCACTTT
TRBJ2-7,.,TRBD1,TRBV18,CASSPPGQLAEQYF,TGTGCCAGCTCACCTCCGGGACAGCTGGCCGAGCAGTACTTC
TRBJ1-1,once,TRBD1,TRBV9,CASSGSDRANTEAFF,TGTGCCAGCAGCGGCTCGGACAGGGCGAACACTGAAGCTTTCTTT
TRBJ2-7,.,TRBD1,TRBV5-1,CASSLGDRTLYEQYF,TGCGCCAGCAGCTTGGGGGACAGGACCCTCTACGAGCAGTACTTC
TRBJ1-2,.,.,TRBV7-6,CASSSGHNSNYGYTF,TGTGCCAGCAGTTCCGGACACAACTCTAACTATGGCTACACCTTC
TRBJ1-1,.,.,TRBV6-5,CAARRGSNAEAFF,TGTGCCGCTAGGAGAGGGTCGAACGCTGAAGCTTTCTTT
TRBJ2-7,.,.,TRBV7-9,CASSLPGQGYEQYF,TGTGCCAGCAGCTTACCGGGGCAGGGGTACGAGCAGTACTTC
TRBJ2-4,.,.,TRBV11-2,CASSRRGGQLNIQYF,TGTGCCAGCAGCCGAAGGGGGGGGCAGTTAAACATTCAGTACTTC
TRBJ1-3,.,.,TRBV2,CATGGTSGNTIYF,TGTGCCACCGGGGGTACCTCTGGAAACACCATATATTTT
TRBJ2-5,.,TRBD1,TRBV4-1,CASSPGQGATETQYF,TGCGCCAGCAGTCCCGGCCAGGGGGCAACAGAGACCCAGTACTTC
TRBJ1-2,.,.,TRBV2,CASSVQFYGYTF,TGTGCCAGCAGTGTACAGTTCTATGGCTACACCTTC
TRBJ1-1,once,.,TRBV7-2,CASSLNRQFEAFF,TGTGCCAGCAGCTTAAATAGACAGTTTGAGGCTTTCTTT
TRBJ2-3,.,.,TRBV30,CAWSVGRRDTQYF,TGTGCCTGGAGTGTGGGCAGAAGAGATACGCAGTATTTT
TRBJ2-5,.,.,TRBV5-4,CASSARVGGSSETQYF,TGTGCCAGCAGCGCCCGGGTGGGTGGAAGCTCGGAGACCCAGTACTTC
TRBJ2-3,.,TRBD2,TRBV14,CASSQDSGKGTDTQYF,TGTGCCAGCAGCCAAGATAGCGGGAAAGGTACAGATACGCAGTATTTT
TRBJ2-1,once,.,TRBV2,CASRPTSGGYNEQFF,TGTGCCAGCAGGCCAACTAGTGGGGGGTACAATGAGCAGTTCTTC
TRBJ1-2,.,.,TRBV11-2,CASSSPGGALYGYTF,TGTGCCAGCAGCTCCCCAGGAGGGGCGCTCTATGGCTACACCTTC
TRBJ2-1,.,TRBD2,TRBV27,CASGGGHEQFF,TGTGCCAGCGGCGGGGGGCATGAGCAGTTCTTC
TRBJ1-2,.,.,TRBV10-2,CASSNRVNGYTF,TGCGCCAGCAGCAACAGGGTAAATGGCTACACCTTC